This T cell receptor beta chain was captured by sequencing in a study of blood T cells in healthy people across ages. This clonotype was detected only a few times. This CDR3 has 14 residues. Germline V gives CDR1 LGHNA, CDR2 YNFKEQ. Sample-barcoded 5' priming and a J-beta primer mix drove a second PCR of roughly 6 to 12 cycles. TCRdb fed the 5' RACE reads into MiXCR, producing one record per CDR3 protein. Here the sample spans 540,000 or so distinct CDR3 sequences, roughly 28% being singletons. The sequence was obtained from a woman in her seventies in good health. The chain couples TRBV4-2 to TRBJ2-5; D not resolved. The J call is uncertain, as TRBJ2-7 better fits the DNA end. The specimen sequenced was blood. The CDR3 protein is CASSQDGETYEQYF. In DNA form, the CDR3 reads TGTGCCAGCAGCCAAGATGGAGAGACCTACGAGCAGTACTTC.